This is a list of T cell receptor beta chains from one sample in a study of radiation and T cells in renal cell carcinoma. Some clones are missing from TCRdb's copy, which holds only in-frame ones; the method was immunoSEQ multiplex PCR. This table holds about 150,000 clones, less than 90% found once. This specimen consisted of blood, obtained from a patient whose treatment included radiotherapy and nephrectomy. The origin of the receptors is a woman between 45 and 65 years old with renal cell carcinoma. The CDR3 runs from the conserved cysteine through the conserved F or W. The D gene is left open where the match is weak. Expanded clones get a size class; other rows say once, few or many, or leave the size out.

d_gene,v_gene,abundance,j_gene,CDR3aa,CDR3nt
TRBD2,TRBV19,-,TRBJ2-1,CASSDGREEYNEQFF,TGTGCCAGTAGCGATGGGCGGGAGGAGTACAATGAGCAGTTCTTC
TRBD2,TRBV7-2,-,TRBJ2-7,CASSQAGTTYEQYF,TGTGCCAGCAGCCAAGCCGGGACTACCTACGAGCAGTACTTC
TRBD1,TRBV9,-,TRBJ2-5,CASSGGQGALETQYF,TGTGCCAGCAGCGGGGGACAGGGGGCATTAGAGACCCAGTACTTC
-,TRBV11-3,-,TRBJ1-5,CASSLDNNQPQHF,TGTGCCAGCAGCTTAGATAACAATCAGCCCCAGCATTTT
TRBD1,TRBV7-9,once,TRBJ1-2,CASSPGGAFGYGYTF,TGTGCCAGCAGCCCAGGGGGGGCTTTCGGATATGGCTACACCTTC
TRBD2,TRBV19,-,TRBJ2-3,CASSIVTGTSGTDTQYF,TGTGCCAGTAGTATAGTTACCGGGACTAGCGGCACAGATACGCAGTATTTT
TRBD1,TRBV7-6,once,TRBJ2-3,CASSPGQRSTDTQYF,TGTGCCAGCAGCCCGGGACAGCGTAGCACAGATACGCAGTATTTT
-,TRBV4-3,-,TRBJ2-3,CASSQDLQKSGTQYF,TGCGCCAGCAGCCAAGATTTGCAAAAATCCGGGACGCAGTATTTT
-,TRBV9,-,TRBJ1-2,CASSPNRLSNYGYTF,TGTGCCAGCAGCCCCAACAGGCTTTCTAACTATGGCTACACCTTC
-,TRBV7-2,-,TRBJ1-1,CASSGATGNTEAFF,TGTGCCAGCAGCGGGGCGACAGGGAACACTGAAGCTTTCTTT
-,TRBV2,-,TRBJ1-5,CASRAQLSSNQPQHF,TGTGCCAGCAGAGCACAGCTTTCTAGCAATCAGCCCCAGCATTTT
-,TRBV12-1,-,TRBJ2-1,CASSFAIDSSYNEQFF,TGTGCCAGCAGCTTTGCGATCGATAGCTCCTACAATGAGCAGTTCTTC
-,TRBV15,few,TRBJ2-7,CATSRSHTPGNEQYF,TGTGCCACCAGCAGATCTCATACCCCAGGGAACGAGCAGTACTTC
TRBD1,TRBV30,-,TRBJ1-4,CAWSLRGLWDEKLFF,TGTGCCTGGAGCCTAAGGGGGCTCTGGGATGAAAAACTGTTTTTT
-,TRBV5-1,-,TRBJ2-7,CASSLDPSVTRTEQYF,TGCGCCAGCAGCTTGGACCCCTCGGTAACAAGGACCGAGCAGTACTTC
-,TRBV5-4,-,TRBJ2-7,CASSPGLGTYEQYF,TGTGCCAGCAGCCCGGGGCTGGGCACCTACGAGCAGTACTTC
TRBD1,TRBV5-1,-,TRBJ1-4,CASSWKGDRGNEKLFF,TGCGCCAGCAGCTGGAAGGGGGACAGGGGTAATGAAAAACTGTTTTTT
-,TRBV21-1,-,TRBJ2-2,CASSIIGTSLSANTGELFF,TGTGCCAGCAGCATAATCGGGACGTCTCTGTCCGCGAACACCGGGGAGCTGTTTTTT
-,TRBV28,-,TRBJ1-5,CASSSAGFSNQPQHF,TGTGCCAGCAGTTCCGCGGGGTTTAGCAATCAGCCCCAGCATTTT
-,TRBV6-1,-,TRBJ1-2,CASSRPGSGYGYTF,TGTGCCAGCAGTCGCCCAGGGAGTGGATATGGCTACACCTTC
TRBD2,TRBV28,-,TRBJ2-1,CASRISGGNEQFF,TGTGCCAGCAGGATTTCGGGGGGCAATGAGCAGTTCTTC
TRBD2,TRBV27,-,TRBJ2-3,CASSLTRGSIGNTDTQYF,TGTGCCAGCAGTTTAACTCGCGGGAGTATAGGAAACACAGATACGCAGTATTTT
TRBD1,TRBV5-1,once,TRBJ2-7,CASSSTTGAVDEQYF,TGCGCCAGCAGCTCCACGACAGGGGCGGTCGACGAGCAGTACTTC
-,TRBV7-2,-,TRBJ2-1,CASSSVGQGEQFF,TGTGCCAGCAGCTCAGTCGGGCAGGGTGAGCAGTTCTTC
-,TRBV2,-,TRBJ2-3,CASSESTDTQYF,TGTGCCAGCAGTGAGAGCACAGATACGCAGTATTTT
-,TRBV6-5,-,TRBJ2-7,CASSYGVSYEQYF,TGTGCCAGCAGTTACGGGGTTTCCTACGAGCAGTACTTC
-,TRBV7-2,-,TRBJ2-5,CASSLGQFQETQYF,TGTGCCAGCAGCTTAGGGCAGTTCCAAGAGACCCAGTACTTC
-,TRBV11-2,-,TRBJ2-3,CASSSPTRTDTQYF,TGTGCCAGCAGCTCCCCGACTCGCACAGATACGCAGTATTTT
-,TRBV27,-,TRBJ2-3,CASSLEGYTDTQYF,TGTGCCAGCAGTTTAGAAGGTTACACAGATACGCAGTATTTT
TRBD1,TRBV27,-,TRBJ2-7,CASSLSRTGYEQYF,TGTGCCAGCAGTTTATCGAGGACAGGGTACGAGCAGTACTTC
-,TRBV5-1,-,TRBJ2-7,CASSLAGVYEQYF,TGCGCCAGCAGCTTGGCAGGGGTTTACGAGCAGTACTTC
-,TRBV7-2,-,TRBJ1-4,CASSLEMGHEKLFF,TGTGCCAGCAGCTTAGAGATGGGGCATGAAAAACTGTTTTTT
-,TRBV28,-,TRBJ2-5,CATRAGRLYF,TGTGCCACCCGAGCAGGGAGGTTGTACTTC
-,TRBV7-2,-,TRBJ2-7,CASSPPPASYEQYF,TGTGCCAGCAGCCCCCCCCCAGCTTCCTACGAGCAGTACTTC
-,TRBV10-3,-,TRBJ1-6,CAITEQGTGNSPLHF,TGTGCCATCACTGAACAGGGAACCGGGAATTCACCCCTCCACTTT
-,TRBV6-5,-,TRBJ1-4,CASRTPDRNEKLFF,TGTGCCAGCAGAACACCGGACCGTAACGAAAAACTGTTTTTT
-,TRBV5-1,-,TRBJ2-3,CASSLDPGAVDTQYF,TGCGCCAGCAGCTTAGACCCCGGGGCGGTAGATACGCAGTATTTT
TRBD1,TRBV6-5,-,TRBJ1-1,CASKLQGDTEAFF,TGTGCCAGCAAACTCCAGGGGGACACTGAAGCTTTCTTT
-,TRBV6-1,-,TRBJ2-7,CASSYMGEQYF,TGTGCCAGCAGTTACATGGGAGAGCAGTACTTC
-,TRBV6-1,few,TRBJ1-1,CASSEGQNTEAFF,TGTGCCAGCAGTGAAGGACAGAACACTGAAGCTTTCTTT
-,TRBV9,-,TRBJ2-5,CASSVQASYEETQYF,TGTGCCAGCAGCGTACAGGCATCGTACGAAGAGACCCAGTACTTC
TRBD1,TRBV9,-,TRBJ2-1,CASSPGTGGYNEQFF,TGTGCCAGCAGCCCTGGGACAGGGGGCTACAATGAGCAGTTCTTC